What follows are 26 T cell receptor beta chains derived from one specimen sequenced in a study of neurological immune-mediated disorders. Sample time point: longitudinal time-point 1 (baseline). MiXCR was run by TCRdb on the 5' RACE reads, yielding one entry per CDR3 protein. The data contain about 49,000 distinct CDR3 sequences, more than 8.5% of them singletons. Material: PBMCs. All receptors derive from a woman aged 40 to 50 in good health.

This clonotype has at least ten counts. The rearrangement joins TRBV15 to TRBJ2-3; D gene uncertain. CDR1 is LNHNV, CDR2 YYDKDF, per germline (reference sequence). V was trimmed by 0 bases and J by 4 bases, leaving 5 bases between them. This CDR3 spans 13 amino acids. CDR3 residues: CATSRDLADTQYF. CDR3 nucleotides: TGTGCCACCAGCAGAGATCTCGCAGATACGCAGTATTTT.

The table lists this clonotype with many counts. The chain employs TRBV7-2 and TRBJ1-1, with D unresolved. CDR3 length: 14 amino acids. Trimming removed 8 bases from V and 6 bases from J, with 19 bases in between. The germline V gene has CDR1 SGHTA and CDR2 FQGNSA. The CDR3 here is CASRRPSSGPEAFF. The CDR3 DNA follows: TGTGCCAGCCGCCGACCGTCATCTGGACCTGAAGCTTTCTTT. Supplemented by reference TRBV7-2 and TRBJ1-1, the full variable domain reads GAGVSQSPSNKVTEKGKDVELRCDPISGHTALYWYRQSLGQGLEFLIYFQGNSAPDKSGLPSDRFSAERTGGSVSTLTIQRTQQEDSAVYLCASRRPSSGPEAFFGQGTRLTVV.

The count of this clonotype is one. The chain employs TRBV2 and TRBJ2-6; tentatively, D is TRBD1 (5 bases). The CDR3 has 15 amino acids. In germline, CDR1 is SNHLY, CDR2 FYNNEI. V lost 5 bases and J 8 bases, leaving 16 bases between the germline ends. The CDR3 reads CASSTPNSGTNVLTF. CDR3 nucleotides: TGTGCCAGCAGTACCCCCAATTCAGGGACCAACGTCCTGACTTTC.

This clonotype appeared many times. The gene calls are TRBV10-3 and TRBJ2-7; TRBD2 might be the D (7 bases). V lost 10 bases and J 2 bases, leaving 18 bases between the germline ends. This CDR3 spans 14 amino acids. The germline gives CDR1 ENHRY, CDR2 SYGVKD. The CDR3 bases are TGTGCCACAAAAGGAGGGGGGGGCACCTACGAGCAGTACTTC. This encodes CATKGGGGTYEQYF.

This clonotype occurred many times. V gene TRBV3-1 combines with J gene TRBJ2-4; the D gene is possibly TRBD2 (6 bases). Trimming pared 6 bases from V and 6 bases from J, leaving 12 bases between. Germline V gene data show CDR1 as LGHDT and CDR2 as YNNKEL (reference sequence). The CDR3 contains 13 residues. The CDR3 bases are TGTGCCAGCAGTCTAGCGCGAGGAAACATTCAGTACTTC. It codes for CASSLARGNIQYF.

This clonotype occurred many times. The CDR3 DNA sequence: TGTGCCAGCAGCCAATACGGGATGCCGAATCAAGAGACCCAGTACTTC. It codes for CASSQYGMPNQETQYF. The rearrangement links TRBV3-1 to TRBJ2-5; maybe TRBD2 (5 bases). Germline loops: CDR1 LGHDT, CDR2 YNNKEL (reference sequence). Trimming took 2 bases from V and 2 from J, leaving 15 bases between them. CDR3 length equals 16 residues.

The rearrangement uses TRBV10-3 and TRBJ1-5, with D possibly being TRBD1 (5 bases). The CDR3 runs 14 residues. Trimming cost V 6 bases and J 1 base, with 10 bases left between them. Per the germline V gene, CDR1 is ENHRY and CDR2 is SYGVKD. Here the CDR3 reads CAIRGGTSNQPQHF. CDR3 DNA sequence: TGTGCCATCAGGGGGGGAACGAGCAATCAGCCCCAGCATTTT.

This clonotype was detected ten times or more. The rearrangement joins TRBV4-3 to TRBJ2-7, with 10 bases aligning to TRBD1. V gave up 5 bases and J gave up 5 bases; unmatched junction bases: 9. Per the germline V gene, CDR1 is LGHNA and CDR2 is YSLEER. CDR3 size: 15 residues. The CDR3 DNA reads TGCGCCAGCAGCACGGACAGGGGGTTGAGGAACGAGCAGTACTTC. Encoded protein: CASSTDRGLRNEQYF.

In regard to this clonotype: Since a much larger clone is just one base distant, this may be a read error. This chain links TRBV6-5 with TRBJ2-7, with D possibly TRBD2 on 6 matching bases. With 8 bases removed from V and 0 bases from J, the gap between germline ends came to 17 bases. The CDR3 contains 15 residues. Germline V gives CDR1 MNHEY, CDR2 SVGAGI. The CDR3 DNA reads as TGTGCCAGCGGGCCGTCCGGGGGTATCTCCTACGAGCAGTACTTC. The encoded protein is CASGPSGGISYEQYF.

This clonotype was counted many times. J is TRBJ2-1 and V is TRBV20-1; 7 bases map to TRBD2. After removal of 0 bases from V and 9 bases from J, the junction contained 11 bases not matched to a gene. Germline CDR1 and CDR2: DFQATT and SNEGSKA (reference sequence). CDR3 size: 15 residues. For the CDR3, the DNA is TGCAGTGCTAGAGAGGCGGGAGTGGGGAGGGGTGAGCAGTTCTTC. Its translation: CSAREAGVGRGEQFF.

This clonotype showed up many times. The V and J genes are TRBV20-1 and TRBJ2-7, with 14 nucleotides matching TRBD2. V was clipped by 8 bases and J by 6 bases; unmatched bases: 9. The CDR3 has 14 residues. CDR1 DFQATT and CDR2 SNEGSKA come from the germline V gene (reference sequence). The CDR3: CSPQTSGGASEQYF. In DNA form, the CDR3 reads TGCAGTCCCCAGACTAGCGGGGGGGCAAGCGAGCAGTACTTC.

This clonotype occurred many times. V is TRBV9 and J is TRBJ2-7, with D perhaps TRBD1 or TRBD2 (5 bases each). Trimming stripped 4 bases from V and 0 bases from J, with 8 bases between. Per germline, CDR1 SGDLS and CDR2 YYNGEE. This CDR3 comprises 13 residues. The CDR3 nucleotides are TGTGCCAGCAGCCGTGGGGGCTCCTACGAGCAGTACTTC. Its protein product is CASSRGGSYEQYF.

Of note for this clonotype: Possible read error: a much larger clone is one base away. This chain links TRBV29-1 with TRBJ1-2; D call uncertain. V gave up 2 bases and J gave up 6 bases, with 13 bases separating them. Germline CDR1 reads SQVTM; CDR2 reads ANQGSEA. The length of the CDR3 is 13 residues. The CDR3 bases are TGCAGCGTTGAAAAGTGGTTCCGCGATGGCTACACCTTC. Amino acids: CSVEKWFRDGYTF.

This clonotype appeared many times. The chain carries TRBV5-1 and TRBJ2-2; TRBD2 might be the D (5 bases). The CDR3 contains 15 residues. Germline assignment: CDR1 SGHRS and CDR2 YFSETQ. Trimming removed 0 bases from V and 4 bases from J, with 10 bases in between. The CDR3 region has the DNA TGCGCCAGCAGCTTGGGGACTTCGATCACCGGGGAGCTGTTTTTT. Its protein product is CASSLGTSITGELFF. The variable domain in full, completed from reference TRBV5-1 and TRBJ2-2, reads KAGVTQTPRYLIKTRGQQVTLSCSPISGHRSVSWYQQTPGQGLQFLFEYFSETQRNKGNFPGRFSGRQFSNSRSEMNVSTLELGDSALYLCASSLGTSITGELFFGEGSRLTVL.

This clonotype has at least ten counts. The rearrangement joins TRBV5-1 to TRBJ2-2; D may be TRBD1 (6 bases). CDR1 SGHRS and CDR2 YFSETQ come from the germline V gene. This CDR3 is 15 amino acids long. Trimming shortened V by 2 bases and J by 1 base, and 9 bases separated the two germline ends. The chain's CDR3 is CASSFYRENTGELFF. In DNA, the CDR3 is TGCGCCAGCAGCTTTTACAGGGAGAACACCGGGGAGCTGTTTTTT.

In regard to this clonotype: A read error may explain this, as a much larger clone is one base away. The J gene is TRBJ2-2, the V gene TRBV20-1; TRBD2 is a possible D gene (6 bases). This CDR3 region has 15 residues. The germline gives CDR1 DFQATT, CDR2 SNEGSKA (reference sequence). CDR3 sequence (DNA): TGCAATGCTAGATCCGGGAGTAGCGACACCGGGGAGCTGTTTTTT. Translating gives CNARSGSSDTGELFF.

This clonotype was observed many times. The chain is built from TRBV12-3 or TRBV12-4 and TRBJ1-3; D is possibly TRBD1 (6 bases). The V gene lost 8 bases and the J gene lost 2 bases, with 16 bases spanning the gap. The length of the CDR3 is 15 residues. Written as DNA, the CDR3 is TGTGCCAGCCGACGAAAGAAGGGGGCTGGAAACACCATATATTTT. This sequence encodes CASRRKKGAGNTIYF.

The sample holds many counts of this clonotype. The rearrangement joins TRBV18 to TRBJ2-7; weak D call: TRBD2 (7 bases). Trimming pared 6 bases from V and 6 bases from J, leaving 21 bases between. The CDR3 has 15 residues. Germline V gene data show CDR1 as KGHSH and CDR2 as LQKENI. Here the CDR3 DNA reads TGTGCCAGCTCTACACGAGGCGGGGGCGAATCCGAGCAGTACTTC. Its protein is CASSTRGGGESEQYF.

This clonotype was observed many times. The chain recombines TRBV4-3 with TRBJ1-5, with D uncertain. V gave up 6 bases and J gave up 9 bases, with 18 bases separating them. Germline-derived CDR1 and CDR2 are LGHNA and YSLEER. The CDR3 spans 14 residues. CDR3 sequence: CASSRNTGPGPQHF. The CDR3 DNA sequence: TGCGCCAGCAGTCGAAATACTGGGCCGGGGCCCCAGCATTTT.

This clonotype occurred many times. The chain recombines TRBV20-1 with TRBJ2-3, with no clear D. Per the germline V gene, CDR1 is DFQATT and CDR2 is SNEGSKA (reference sequence). V lost 3 bases and J lost 11, with 12 bases in between. The length of the CDR3 is 11 residues. The chain's CDR3 is CSARARLKQYF. CDR3 coding DNA: TGCAGTGCTAGGGCCCGCCTAAAGCAGTATTTT.

This clonotype came up many times. V gene TRBV12-3 or TRBV12-4 combines with J gene TRBJ2-7; TRBD2 matches 8 bases. The trim removed 6 bases at V and 5 bases at J, leaving 12 bases unmatched. This CDR3 spans 15 amino acids. CDR3 protein: CASSRRGSGIHEQYF. The CDR3 DNA reads TGTGCCAGCAGCCGCCGTGGTAGCGGGATCCACGAGCAGTACTTC.

This clonotype was counted at least ten times. The chain's CDR3 is CASSQDTGTAYNEQFF. Here the CDR3 DNA reads TGCGCCAGCAGCCAAGATACCGGGACAGCGTACAATGAGCAGTTCTTC. This chain connects TRBV4-3 to TRBJ2-1; 7 nucleotides align to TRBD1. In germline, CDR1 is LGHNA, CDR2 YSLEER. CDR3 length: 16 residues. Losses at the gene ends were 0 bases for V and 4 bases for J; bases not matched to a gene: 6.

This clonotype was recorded at least ten times. In DNA form, the CDR3 reads TGCAGTGCTAGGGTAGAGGGCCCCAAGTACTTC. It codes for CSARVEGPKYF. This chain uses TRBV20-1 with TRBJ2-5; weak D call: TRBD2 (5 bases). The CDR3 consists of 11 residues. The V gene's germline CDR1 is DFQATT and CDR2 SNEGSKA (reference sequence). V was cut by 3 bases and J by 12 bases, with 14 bases left in between.

The table lists this clonotype with many counts. V and J are TRBV5-1 and TRBJ1-2, with 7 bases fitting TRBD1. This CDR3 comprises 15 residues. The ends lost 0 bases at V and 5 bases at J; junction bases unmatched: 7. Per the germline V gene, CDR1 is SGHRS and CDR2 is YFSETQ. CDR3 sequence (DNA): TGCGCCAGCAGCTTGGATGCCCAACAGGGGTATGGCTACACCTTC. Protein product: CASSLDAQQGYGYTF.

This clonotype was picked up a small number of times. This CDR3 is CASRSTSGKTQYF. Written as DNA, the CDR3 is TGTGCCAGCAGGTCGACTAGCGGAAAGACCCAGTACTTC. This chain connects TRBV6-2 or TRBV6-3 to TRBJ2-5; 9 nucleotides align to TRBD2. There are 13 residues in the CDR3. V gave up 6 bases and J gave up 6 bases; unmatched junction bases: 5. Germline assignment: CDR1 MNHEY and CDR2 SVGEGT.

Turning to this clonotype: The junction and the germline gene differ at one end; a read error may be behind it. The genes are TRBV7-3 and TRBJ2-6; no clear D gene. The CDR3 is 15 amino acids. The germline gives CDR1 SGHTA, CDR2 FQGTGA. The CDR3 bases are TGTGCCAGCAGCTACGGGTCTGGTGGGTCCAATGTCCTGACTTTC. This gives the protein CASSYGSGGSNVLTF.